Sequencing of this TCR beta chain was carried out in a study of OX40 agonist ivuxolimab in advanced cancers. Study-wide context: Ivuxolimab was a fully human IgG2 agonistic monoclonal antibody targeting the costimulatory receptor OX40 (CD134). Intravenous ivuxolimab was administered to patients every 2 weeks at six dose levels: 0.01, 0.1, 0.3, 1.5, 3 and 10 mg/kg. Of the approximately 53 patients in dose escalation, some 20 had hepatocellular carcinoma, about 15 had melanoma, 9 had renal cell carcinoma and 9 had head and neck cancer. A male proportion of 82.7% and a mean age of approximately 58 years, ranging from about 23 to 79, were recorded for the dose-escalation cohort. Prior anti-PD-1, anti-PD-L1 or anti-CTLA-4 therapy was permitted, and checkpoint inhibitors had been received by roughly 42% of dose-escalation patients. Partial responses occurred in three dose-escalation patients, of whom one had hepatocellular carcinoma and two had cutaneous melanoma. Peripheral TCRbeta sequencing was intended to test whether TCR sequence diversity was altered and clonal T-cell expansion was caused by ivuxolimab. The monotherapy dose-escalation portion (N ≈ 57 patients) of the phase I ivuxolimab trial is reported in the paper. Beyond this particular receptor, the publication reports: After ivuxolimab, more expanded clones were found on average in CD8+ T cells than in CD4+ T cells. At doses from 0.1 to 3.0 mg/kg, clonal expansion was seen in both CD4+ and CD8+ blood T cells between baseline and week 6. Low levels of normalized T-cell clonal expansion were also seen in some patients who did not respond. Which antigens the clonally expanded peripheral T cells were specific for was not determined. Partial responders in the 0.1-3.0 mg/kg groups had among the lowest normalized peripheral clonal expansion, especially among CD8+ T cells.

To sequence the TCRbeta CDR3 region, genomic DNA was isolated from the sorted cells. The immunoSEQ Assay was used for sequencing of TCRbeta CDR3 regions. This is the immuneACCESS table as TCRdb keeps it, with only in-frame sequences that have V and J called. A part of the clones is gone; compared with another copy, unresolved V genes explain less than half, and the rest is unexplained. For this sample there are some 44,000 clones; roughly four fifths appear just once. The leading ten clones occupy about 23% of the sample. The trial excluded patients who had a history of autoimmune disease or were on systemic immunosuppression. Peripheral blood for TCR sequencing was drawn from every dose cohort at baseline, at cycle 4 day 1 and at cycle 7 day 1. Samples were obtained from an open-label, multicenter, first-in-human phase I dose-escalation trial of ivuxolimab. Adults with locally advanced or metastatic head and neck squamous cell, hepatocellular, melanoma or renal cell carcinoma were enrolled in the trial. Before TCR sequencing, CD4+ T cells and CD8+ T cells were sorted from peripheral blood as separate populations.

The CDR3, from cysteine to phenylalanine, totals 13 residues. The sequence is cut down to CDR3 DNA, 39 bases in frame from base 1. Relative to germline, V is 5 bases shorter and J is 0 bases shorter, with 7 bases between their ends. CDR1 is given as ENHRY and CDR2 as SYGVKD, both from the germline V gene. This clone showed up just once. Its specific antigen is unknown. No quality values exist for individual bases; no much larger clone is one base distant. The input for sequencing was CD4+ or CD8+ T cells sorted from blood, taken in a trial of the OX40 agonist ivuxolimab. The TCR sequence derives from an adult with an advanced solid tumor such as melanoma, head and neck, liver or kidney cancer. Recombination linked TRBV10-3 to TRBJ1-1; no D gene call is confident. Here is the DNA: TGTGCCATCAGTCAGGCCATGAACACTGAAGCTTTCTTT. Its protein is CAISQAMNTEAFF.